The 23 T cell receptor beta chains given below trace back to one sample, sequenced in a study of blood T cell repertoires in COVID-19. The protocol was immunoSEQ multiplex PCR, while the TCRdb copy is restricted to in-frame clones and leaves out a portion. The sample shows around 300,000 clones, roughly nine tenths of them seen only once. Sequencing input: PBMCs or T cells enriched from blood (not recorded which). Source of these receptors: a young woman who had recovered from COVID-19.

The CDR3 coding sequence is TGTGCCAGCAGCTTAGTGGCGACTAGCACAGATACGCAGTATTTT. Amino acids: CASSLVATSTDTQYF. The J gene is TRBJ2-3, the V gene TRBV7-2, with no clear D. Per germline, CDR1 SGHTA and CDR2 FQGNSA. The CDR3 has 15 residues. V was clipped by 1 base and J by 0 bases, with 8 bases between them.

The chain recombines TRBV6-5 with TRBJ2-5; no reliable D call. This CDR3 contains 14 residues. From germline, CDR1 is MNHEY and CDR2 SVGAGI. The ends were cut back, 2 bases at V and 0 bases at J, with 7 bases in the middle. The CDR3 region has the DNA TGTGCCAGCAGTTACGCCCTAAACCAAGAGACCCAGTACTTC. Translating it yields CASSYALNQETQYF.

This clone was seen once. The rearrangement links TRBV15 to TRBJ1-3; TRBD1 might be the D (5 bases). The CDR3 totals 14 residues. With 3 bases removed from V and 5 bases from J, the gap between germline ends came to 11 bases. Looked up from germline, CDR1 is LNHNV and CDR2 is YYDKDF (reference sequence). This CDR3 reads CATSSRQLRNTIYF. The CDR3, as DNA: TGTGCCACCAGCAGTCGACAGCTTCGAAACACCATATATTTT.

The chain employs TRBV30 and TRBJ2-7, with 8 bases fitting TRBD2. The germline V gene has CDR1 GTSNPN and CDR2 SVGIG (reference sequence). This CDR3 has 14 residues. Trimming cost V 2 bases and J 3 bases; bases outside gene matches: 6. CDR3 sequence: CAWSQGSGIYEQYF. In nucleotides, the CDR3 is TGTGCCTGGAGTCAAGGTAGCGGGATCTACGAGCAGTACTTC.

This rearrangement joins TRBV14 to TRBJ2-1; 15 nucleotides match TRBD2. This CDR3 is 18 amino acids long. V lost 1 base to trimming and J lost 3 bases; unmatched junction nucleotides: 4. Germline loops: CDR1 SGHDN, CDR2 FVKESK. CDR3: CASSQGTSGRDYYNEQFF. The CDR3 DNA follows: TGTGCCAGCAGCCAAGGGACTAGCGGGAGGGATTACTACAATGAGCAGTTCTTC.

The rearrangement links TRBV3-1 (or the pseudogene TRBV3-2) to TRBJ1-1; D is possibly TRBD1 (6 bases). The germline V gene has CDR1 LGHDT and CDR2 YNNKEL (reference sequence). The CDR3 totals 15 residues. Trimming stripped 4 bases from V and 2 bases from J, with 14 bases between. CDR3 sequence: CASSRKLRGNTEAFF. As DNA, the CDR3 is TGTGCCAGCAGCCGGAAACTCAGGGGTAACACTGAAGCTTTCTTT.

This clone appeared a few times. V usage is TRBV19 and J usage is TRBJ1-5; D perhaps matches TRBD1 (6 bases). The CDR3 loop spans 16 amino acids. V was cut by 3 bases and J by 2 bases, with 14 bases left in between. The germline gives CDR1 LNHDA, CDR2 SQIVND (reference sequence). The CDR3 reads CASSIWGQGGNQPQHF. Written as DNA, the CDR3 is TGTGCCAGTAGTATCTGGGGACAAGGAGGCAATCAGCCCCAGCATTTT.

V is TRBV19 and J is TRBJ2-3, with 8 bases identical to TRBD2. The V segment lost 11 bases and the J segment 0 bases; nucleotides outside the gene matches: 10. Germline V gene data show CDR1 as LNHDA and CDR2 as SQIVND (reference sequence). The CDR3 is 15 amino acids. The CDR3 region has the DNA TGTGCCTCCTCGAACGGGGGGGATAGCACAGATACGCAGTATTTT. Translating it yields CASSNGGDSTDTQYF.

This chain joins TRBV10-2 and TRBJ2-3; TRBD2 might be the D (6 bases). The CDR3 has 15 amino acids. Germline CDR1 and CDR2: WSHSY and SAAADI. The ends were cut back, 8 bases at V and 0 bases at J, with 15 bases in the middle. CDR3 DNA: TGCGCCAGCTCCCTGGCGGGGCTAAGCACAGATACGCAGTATTTT. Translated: CASSLAGLSTDTQYF.

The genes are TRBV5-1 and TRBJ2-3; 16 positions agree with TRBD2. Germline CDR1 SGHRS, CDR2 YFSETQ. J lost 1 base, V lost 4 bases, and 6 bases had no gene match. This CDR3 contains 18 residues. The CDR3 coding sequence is TGCGCCAGCAGCCTCGGGACTAGCGGGAGGGGGGGCACAGATACGCAGTATTTT. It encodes CASSLGTSGRGGTDTQYF.

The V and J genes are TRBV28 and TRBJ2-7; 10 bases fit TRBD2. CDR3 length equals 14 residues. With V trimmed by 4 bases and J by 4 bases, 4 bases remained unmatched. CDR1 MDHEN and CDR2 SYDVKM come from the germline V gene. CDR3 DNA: TGTGCCAGCAGTTCTAGCGGGAGTCAGTACGAGCAGTACTTC. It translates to CASSSSGSQYEQYF. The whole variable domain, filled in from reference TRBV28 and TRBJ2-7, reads DVKVTQSSRYLVKRTGEKVFLECVQDMDHENMFWYRQDPGLGLRLIYFSYDVKMKEKGDIPEGYSVSREKKERFSLILESASTNQTSMYLCASSSSGSQYEQYFGPGTRLTVT.

CDR3 sequence: CASSPDSSYNEQFF. As DNA, the CDR3 is TGTGCCAGCAGTCCGGACAGCTCCTACAATGAGCAGTTCTTC. V usage is TRBV27 and J usage is TRBJ2-1; TRBD1 is a possible D gene (6 bases). Germline V gene sequence: CDR1 MNHEY, CDR2 SMNVEV (reference sequence). The CDR3 is 14 residues long. Trimming stripped 5 bases from V and 0 bases from J, with 8 bases between.

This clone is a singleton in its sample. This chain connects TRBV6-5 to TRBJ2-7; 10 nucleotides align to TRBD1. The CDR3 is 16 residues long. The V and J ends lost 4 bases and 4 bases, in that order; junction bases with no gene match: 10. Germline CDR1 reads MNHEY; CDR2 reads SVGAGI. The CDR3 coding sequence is TGTGCCAGCAGTTCGTTTGGGACAGGGGTAAGGTACGAGCAGTACTTC. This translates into CASSSFGTGVRYEQYF.

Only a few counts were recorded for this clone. The DNA for the CDR3 is TGTGCCAGCAGCCTACAGGTTAACACTGAAGCTTTCTTT. The encoded protein is CASSLQVNTEAFF. The rearrangement links TRBV7-3 to TRBJ1-1, with a possible D match to TRBD1 (5 bases). The V end was cut by 5 bases, the J end by 2 bases, with 9 bases between. Germline-derived CDR1 and CDR2 are SGHTA and FQGTGA. This CDR3 has 13 amino acids.

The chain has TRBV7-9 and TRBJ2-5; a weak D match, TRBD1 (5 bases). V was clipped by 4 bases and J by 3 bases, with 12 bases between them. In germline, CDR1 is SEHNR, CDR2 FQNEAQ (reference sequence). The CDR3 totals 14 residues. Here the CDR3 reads CASSYSSREETQYF. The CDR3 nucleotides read TGTGCCAGCAGCTATTCCAGCAGGGAAGAGACCCAGTACTTC.

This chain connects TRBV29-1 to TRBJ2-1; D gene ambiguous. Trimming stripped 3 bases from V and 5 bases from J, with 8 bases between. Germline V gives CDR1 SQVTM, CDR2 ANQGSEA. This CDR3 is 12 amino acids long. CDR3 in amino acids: CSVDVHNNEQFF. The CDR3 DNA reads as TGCAGCGTTGATGTCCACAACAATGAGCAGTTCTTC.

CDR3 sequence reads: CASRTDRDGTNEKLFF. The CDR3 DNA sequence: TGTGCCAGTAGGACAGACAGGGACGGAACTAATGAAAAACTGTTTTTT. The chain couples TRBV19 to TRBJ1-4; 7 bases map to TRBD1. After removal of 6 bases from V and 1 base from J, the junction contained 8 bases not matched to a gene. CDR3 length: 16 residues. CDR1 and CDR2 (germline): LNHDA, SQIVND (reference sequence).

CDR3 in amino acids: CAIRQGAEQYF. CDR3 nucleotide sequence: TGTGCCATCAGACAGGGAGCCGAGCAGTACTTC. The rearrangement joins TRBV10-3 to TRBJ2-7; perhaps TRBD1 as D (6 bases). Germline V gene lookup returns CDR1 ENHRY and CDR2 SYGVKD. V was pared by 6 bases and J by 6 bases, with 9 bases between. The CDR3 runs to 11 residues.

CDR3 sequence: CASSPSTGTGRNQPQHF. The CDR3, as DNA: TGTGCCAGCAGCCCATCAACCGGGACAGGGCGCAATCAGCCCCAGCATTTT. V usage is TRBV7-2 and J usage is TRBJ1-5; 9 nucleotides align to TRBD1. The CDR3 runs 17 residues. The V gene's germline CDR1 is SGHTA and CDR2 FQGNSA. The junction had 10 bases not matched to a gene; V was cut back by 5 bases and J by 2 bases.

This CDR3 is CASSLGEGTEAFF. The DNA for the CDR3 is TGTGCCAGCAGCTTAGGGGAGGGAACTGAAGCTTTCTTT. The J gene is TRBJ1-1, the V gene TRBV11-3; no firm D call. This CDR3 contains 13 residues. V lost 1 base and J lost 5, with 8 bases in between. Per the germline V gene, CDR1 is SGHNT and CDR2 is YENEEA.

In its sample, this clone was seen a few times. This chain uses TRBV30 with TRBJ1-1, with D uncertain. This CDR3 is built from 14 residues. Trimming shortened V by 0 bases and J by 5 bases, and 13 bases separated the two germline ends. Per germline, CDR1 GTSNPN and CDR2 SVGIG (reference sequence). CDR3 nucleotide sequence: TGTGCCTGGAGTGTTAACCCGTCGGGGACTGAAGCTTTCTTT. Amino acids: CAWSVNPSGTEAFF.

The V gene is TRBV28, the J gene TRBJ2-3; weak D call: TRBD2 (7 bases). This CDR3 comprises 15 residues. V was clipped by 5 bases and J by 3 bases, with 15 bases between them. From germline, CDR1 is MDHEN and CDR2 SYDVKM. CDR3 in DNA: TGTGCCAGCAGTATAGCGGGTAGGGGGACAGATACGCAGTATTTT. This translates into CASSIAGRGTDTQYF.

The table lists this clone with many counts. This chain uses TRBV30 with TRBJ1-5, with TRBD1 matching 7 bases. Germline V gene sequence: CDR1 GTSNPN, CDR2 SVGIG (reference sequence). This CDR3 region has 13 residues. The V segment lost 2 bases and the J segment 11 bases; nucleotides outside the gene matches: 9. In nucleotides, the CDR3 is TGTGCCTGGAGTCTGGGCAGGGGGGAATCCCAGCATTTT. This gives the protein CAWSLGRGESQHF.